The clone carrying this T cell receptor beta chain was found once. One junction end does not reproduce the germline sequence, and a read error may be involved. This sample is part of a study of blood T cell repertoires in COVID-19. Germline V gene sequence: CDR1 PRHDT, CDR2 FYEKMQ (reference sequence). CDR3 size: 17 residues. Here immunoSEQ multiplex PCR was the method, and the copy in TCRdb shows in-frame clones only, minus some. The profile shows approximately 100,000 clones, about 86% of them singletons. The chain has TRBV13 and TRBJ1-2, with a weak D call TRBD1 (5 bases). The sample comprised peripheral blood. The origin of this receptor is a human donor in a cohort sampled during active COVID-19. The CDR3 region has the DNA TGTGCCAGCAGCCTAGGGACCGCTAGTATGTTGCTGCATGGCTACACCTTC. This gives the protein CASSLGTASMLLHGYTF.